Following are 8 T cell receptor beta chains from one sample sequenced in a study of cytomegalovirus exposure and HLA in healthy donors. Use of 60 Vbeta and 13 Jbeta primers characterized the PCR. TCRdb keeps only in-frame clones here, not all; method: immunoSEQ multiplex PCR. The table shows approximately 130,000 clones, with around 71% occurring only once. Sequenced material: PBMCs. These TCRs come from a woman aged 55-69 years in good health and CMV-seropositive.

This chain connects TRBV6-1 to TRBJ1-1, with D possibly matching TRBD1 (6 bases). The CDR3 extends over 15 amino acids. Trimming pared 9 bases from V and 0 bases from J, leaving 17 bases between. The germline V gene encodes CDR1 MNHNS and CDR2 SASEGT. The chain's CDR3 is CASIEVGGLNTEAFF. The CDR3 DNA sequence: TGTGCCAGTATTGAAGTCGGGGGGCTGAACACTGAAGCTTTCTTT.

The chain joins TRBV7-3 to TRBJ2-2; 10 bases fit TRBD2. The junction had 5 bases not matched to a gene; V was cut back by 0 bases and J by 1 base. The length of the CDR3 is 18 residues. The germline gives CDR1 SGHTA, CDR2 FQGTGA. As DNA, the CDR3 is TGTGCCAGCAGCTTAACGGCTAGCGGGGGCCTGAACACCGGGGAGCTGTTTTTT. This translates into CASSLTASGGLNTGELFF.

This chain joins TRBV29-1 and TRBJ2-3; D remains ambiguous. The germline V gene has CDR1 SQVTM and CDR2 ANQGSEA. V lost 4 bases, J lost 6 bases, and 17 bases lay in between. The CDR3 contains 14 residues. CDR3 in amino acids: CSVVPRSPLDTQYF. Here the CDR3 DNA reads TGCAGCGTTGTTCCTCGGTCGCCCCTGGATACGCAGTATTTT.

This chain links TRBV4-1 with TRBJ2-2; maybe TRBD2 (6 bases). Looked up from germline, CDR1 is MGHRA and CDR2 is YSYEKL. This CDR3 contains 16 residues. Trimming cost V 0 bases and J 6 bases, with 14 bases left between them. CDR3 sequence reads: CASSQDSSVVAGELFF. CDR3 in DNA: TGCGCCAGCAGCCAAGACTCTAGCGTCGTCGCCGGGGAGCTGTTTTTT.

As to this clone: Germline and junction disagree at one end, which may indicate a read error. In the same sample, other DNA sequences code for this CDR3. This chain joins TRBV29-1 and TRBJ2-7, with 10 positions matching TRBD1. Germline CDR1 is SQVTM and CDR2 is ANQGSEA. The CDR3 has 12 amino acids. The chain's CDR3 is CSVGQGTHEQYF. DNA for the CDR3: TGTAGCGTGGGACAGGGGACACACGAGCAGTACTTC.

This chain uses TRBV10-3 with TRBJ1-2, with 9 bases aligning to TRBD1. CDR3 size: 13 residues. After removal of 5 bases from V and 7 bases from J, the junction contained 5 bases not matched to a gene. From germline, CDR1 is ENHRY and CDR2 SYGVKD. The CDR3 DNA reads TGTGCCATCAGTCCCGGACAGGGGTTTGGCTACACCTTC. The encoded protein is CAISPGQGFGYTF.

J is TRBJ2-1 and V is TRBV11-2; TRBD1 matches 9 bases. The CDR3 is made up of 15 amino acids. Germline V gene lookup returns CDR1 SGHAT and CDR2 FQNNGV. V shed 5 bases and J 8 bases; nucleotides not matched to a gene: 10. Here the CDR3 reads CASSLYRDRADEQFF. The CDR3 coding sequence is TGTGCCAGCAGCCTGTACCGGGACAGGGCCGATGAGCAGTTCTTC.

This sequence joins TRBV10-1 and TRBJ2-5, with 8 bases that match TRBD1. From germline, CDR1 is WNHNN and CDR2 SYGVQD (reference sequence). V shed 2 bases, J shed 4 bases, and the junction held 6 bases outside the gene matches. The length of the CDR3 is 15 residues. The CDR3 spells CASSERQGLGETQYF. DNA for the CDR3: TGCGCCAGCAGTGAGAGACAGGGGCTAGGAGAGACCCAGTACTTC.